These 2 T cell receptor beta chains were sequenced from one sample in a study of cytomegalovirus exposure and HLA in healthy donors. Clones were read by immunoSEQ multiplex PCR, and TCRdb kept only the in-frame ones, dropping some. Among approximately 58,000 clones listed, 90% to 95% were seen once. The sequenced sample consisted of PBMCs. The receptors were gathered from a woman in her 30s in good health and CMV-seronegative.

This rearrangement joins TRBV9 to TRBJ2-1; tentatively, D is TRBD1 (6 bases). The germline CDR1 and CDR2 sequences are SGDLS and YYNGEE. This CDR3 spans 16 amino acids. V lost 2 bases and J 7 bases, leaving 19 bases between the germline ends. CDR3 in amino acids: CASSVEQGEIGNEQFF. Written as DNA, the CDR3 is TGTGCCAGCAGCGTCGAACAGGGCGAAATAGGGAATGAGCAGTTCTTC. Together with reference TRBV9 and TRBJ2-1, the CDR3 gives the full variable domain: DSGVTQTPKHLITATGQRVTLRCSPRSGDLSVYWYQQSLDQGLQFLIQYYNGEERAKGNILERFSAQQFPDLHSELNLSSLELGDSALYFCASSVEQGEIGNEQFFGPGTRLTVL.

The chain links TRBV7-2 to TRBJ1-3; a possible D gene is TRBD1 (5 bases). The CDR3 runs 15 residues. Looked up from germline, CDR1 is SGHTA and CDR2 is FQGNSA. Trimming took off 5 bases at V and 3 bases at J, with 14 bases between the two ends. In DNA, the CDR3 is TGTGCCAGCAGCCGTGACAGTTCGCTTGGAAACACCATATATTTT. This sequence encodes CASSRDSSLGNTIYF.